Below, one TCR beta chain is given with its context. This sample was taken from a study of cytomegalovirus exposure and HLA in healthy donors. Profiled with immunoSEQ multiplex PCR; TCRdb holds only in-frame clones, not every one. The profile shows over 200,000 clones, 88% of them singletons. Germline V gene sequence: CDR1 PRHDT, CDR2 FYEKMQ (reference sequence). The CDR3 loop spans 15 amino acids. V lost 0 bases, J lost 7 bases, and 13 bases lay in between. The TCR comes from a woman aged 18-35 years in good health and CMV-seronegative. This chain uses TRBV13 with TRBJ2-1, with D tentatively TRBD2 (6 bases). Input material: PBMCs. The CDR3 sequence: CASSLGLALLNEQFF. The DNA of the CDR3 is TGTGCCAGCAGCTTAGGACTAGCACTGTTAAATGAGCAGTTCTTC. Supplemented by reference TRBV13 and TRBJ2-1, the full variable domain reads AAGVIQSPRHLIKEKRETATLKCYPIPRHDTVYWYQQGPGQDPQFLISFYEKMQSDKGSIPDRFSAQQFSDYHSELNMSSLELGDSALYFCASSLGLALLNEQFFGPGTRLTVL.